Presented here are 10 T cell receptor beta chains from one specimen sequenced in a study of blood T cell repertoires in COVID-19. This table comes from immunoSEQ multiplex PCR, and its TCRdb copy is limited to in-frame clones, with some not included. In the table there are about 260,000 clones, around 87% of which are singletons. The sequencing input was peripheral blood. Every receptor here comes from a woman in her fifties or sixties with acute or convalescent COVID-19.

The chain uses TRBV27 and TRBJ2-1; tentative D call: TRBD1 (6 bases). Between the trimmed V and J ends, which lost 6 bases and 9 bases, there was a span of 15 bases. This CDR3 region has 13 residues. Germline V gene data show CDR1 as MNHEY and CDR2 as SMNVEV (reference sequence). CDR3 amino acids: CASRPEGEGEQFF. CDR3 nucleotide sequence: TGTGCCAGCAGACCCGAGGGGGAAGGTGAGCAGTTCTTC.

The chain has TRBV9 and TRBJ2-3; 12 nucleotides match TRBD2. CDR3 length: 16 residues. J lost 8 bases, V lost 2 bases, and 9 bases had no gene match. Germline CDR1 is SGDLS and CDR2 is YYNGEE. Here the CDR3 reads CASSVSLAGGRFTQYF. The DNA of the CDR3 is TGTGCCAGCAGCGTTAGTCTAGCGGGAGGGAGGTTTACGCAGTATTTT. The entire variable domain, with the rest obtained from reference TRBV9 and TRBJ2-3, is as follows: DSGVTQTPKHLITATGQRVTLRCSPRSGDLSVYWYQQSLDQGLQFLIQYYNGEERAKGNILERFSAQQFPDLHSELNLSSLELGDSALYFCASSVSLAGGRFTQYFGPGTRLTVL.

The J gene is TRBJ2-3, the V gene TRBV28, with 11 positions matching TRBD1. V was clipped by 5 bases and J by 4 bases; unmatched bases: 5. Germline CDR1 reads MDHEN; CDR2 reads SYDVKM. This CDR3 has 15 residues. The CDR3 coding sequence is TGTGCCAGCAGTCCCTTGGGACAGGGGGCAGATACGCAGTATTTT. Translation gives CASSPLGQGADTQYF.

This sequence joins TRBV13 and TRBJ1-2; TRBD1 is a possible D gene (5 bases). Trimming took 3 bases from V and 7 from J, leaving 12 bases between them. Germline CDR1 PRHDT, CDR2 FYEKMQ (reference sequence). This CDR3 has 13 residues. The CDR3 nucleotides read TGTGCCAGCAGCTTGGGGCCCAGATTTGGCTACACCTTC. Translation: CASSLGPRFGYTF.

The V and J genes are TRBV10-3 and TRBJ2-3, with D perhaps TRBD2 (6 bases). The CDR3 is made up of 15 amino acids. Trimming stripped 2 bases from V and 6 bases from J, with 15 bases between. Germline CDR1 and CDR2: ENHRY and SYGVKD. For the CDR3, the DNA is TGTGCCATCAGTGAGCTGAGCGGGCTTTGGGATACGCAGTATTTT. Residues: CAISELSGLWDTQYF.

The genes are TRBV29-1 and TRBJ2-1, with 12 positions matching TRBD2. With 1 base clipped from V and 5 bases from J, the junction kept 6 bases outside the gene matches. CDR1 SQVTM and CDR2 ANQGSEA come from the germline V gene. The CDR3 covers 16 residues. The CDR3 sequence: CSVEGTLAGGDNEQFF. The CDR3 bases are TGCAGCGTTGAAGGGACCCTAGCGGGAGGGGACAATGAGCAGTTCTTC.

This rearrangement joins TRBV30 to TRBJ2-6; tentative D call: TRBD2 (5 bases). Trimming cost V 0 bases and J 2 bases, with 5 bases left between them. This CDR3 is built from 14 residues. CDR1 GTSNPN and CDR2 SVGIG come from the germline V gene (reference sequence). As DNA, the CDR3 is TGTGCCTGGAGTGTCGGGGCTGGGGCCAACGTCCTGACTTTC. This encodes CAWSVGAGANVLTF.

The CDR3 DNA sequence: TGTGCCAGCAGGCCGACAGGTTTCTACGAGCAGTACTTC. This codes for CASRPTGFYEQYF. The chain couples TRBV6-5 to TRBJ2-7, with a possible D match to TRBD1 (6 bases). This CDR3 has 13 amino acids. Per germline, CDR1 MNHEY and CDR2 SVGAGI. The V end lost 6 bases, the J end lost 3 bases, and 12 bases lay between the germline ends.

The chain employs TRBV10-3 and TRBJ1-3; 8 bases align to TRBD1. The germline V gene encodes CDR1 ENHRY and CDR2 SYGVKD. The trim removed 2 bases at V and 7 bases at J, leaving 10 bases unmatched. The CDR3 spans 16 residues. The CDR3 nucleotides read TGTGCCATCAGTGAGCAAAGACGACAGGGGCGGAACACCATATATTTT. This translates into CAISEQRRQGRNTIYF.

The chain has TRBV28 and TRBJ1-2; tentatively, D is TRBD1 (5 bases). From germline, CDR1 is MDHEN and CDR2 SYDVKM. The CDR3 covers 14 residues. Trimming shortened V by 3 bases and J by 5 bases, and 13 bases separated the two germline ends. In DNA form, the CDR3 reads TGTGCCAGCAGTTTGCCAGACAGATCTTATGGCTACACCTTC. Translating gives CASSLPDRSYGYTF.